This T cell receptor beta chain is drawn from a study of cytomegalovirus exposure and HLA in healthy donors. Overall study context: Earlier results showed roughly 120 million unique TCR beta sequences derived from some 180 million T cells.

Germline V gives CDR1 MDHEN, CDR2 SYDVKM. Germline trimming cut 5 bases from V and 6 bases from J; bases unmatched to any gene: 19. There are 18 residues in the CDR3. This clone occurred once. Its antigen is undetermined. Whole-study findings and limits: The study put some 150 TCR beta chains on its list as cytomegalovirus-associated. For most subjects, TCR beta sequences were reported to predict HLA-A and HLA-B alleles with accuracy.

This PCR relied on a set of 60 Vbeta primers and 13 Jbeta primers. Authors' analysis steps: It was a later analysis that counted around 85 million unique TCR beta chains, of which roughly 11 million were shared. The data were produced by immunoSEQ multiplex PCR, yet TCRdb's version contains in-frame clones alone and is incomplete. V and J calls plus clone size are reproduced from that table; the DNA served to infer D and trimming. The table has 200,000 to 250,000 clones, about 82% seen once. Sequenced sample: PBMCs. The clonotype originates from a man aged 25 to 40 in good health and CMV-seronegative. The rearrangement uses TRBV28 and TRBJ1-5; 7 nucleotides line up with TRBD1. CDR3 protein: CASSLPMTGMVNCQPQHF. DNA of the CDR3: TGTGCCAGCAGTCTTCCCATGACAGGGATGGTTAATTGTCAGCCCCAGCATTTT. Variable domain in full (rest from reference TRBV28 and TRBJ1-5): DVKVTQSSRYLVKRTGEKVFLECVQDMDHENMFWYRQDPGLGLRLIYFSYDVKMKEKGDIPEGYSVSREKKERFSLILESASTNQTSMYLCASSLPMTGMVNCQPQHFGDGTRLSIL.